The rows below give T cell receptor beta chains drawn from one sample of a study of radiotherapy plus CTLA-4 blockade in lung cancer. Assay: immunoSEQ multiplex PCR; the TCRdb copy retains only in-frame clones and omits some. The table records some 70,000 clones, around 83% of them present only once. Source: peripheral blood, taken from a patient treated with radiotherapy plus ipilimumab. The receptors stem from a human donor with non-small cell lung cancer who had a partial response to radiotherapy plus ipilimumab. The CDR3 runs from the conserved cysteine through the conserved F or W. The order of the fields is J gene, D gene, V gene, clone size, CDR3 protein, CDR3 DNA. A D gene is named only where the DNA matches it firmly. The listing skips clone size in some rows; elsewhere it reads once, few, many or a size class.

TRBJ2-3 | - | TRBV28 | - | CASSGGSTDTQYF | TGTGCCAGCAGTGGCGGGAGCACAGATACGCAGTATTTT
TRBJ2-1 | TRBD2 | TRBV6-1 | - | CASSETSGNPYNEQFF | TGTGCCAGCAGTGAGACTAGCGGGAACCCCTACAATGAGCAGTTCTTC
TRBJ1-2 | - | TRBV10-3 | - | CAISVQEDYGYTF | TGTGCCATCAGTGTTCAGGAAGACTATGGCTACACCTTC
TRBJ1-1 | - | TRBV28 | - | CASSLVPAGQAEAFF | TGTGCCAGCAGTTTAGTTCCGGCCGGCCAGGCTGAAGCTTTCTTT
TRBJ1-4 | - | TRBV27 | - | CASSLNVESKLFF | TGTGCCAGCAGTTTAAACGTGGAGTCAAAACTGTTTTTT
TRBJ2-5 | TRBD2 | TRBV6-5 | - | CASSYTGGKTQYF | TGTGCCAGCAGTTACACGGGGGGGAAGACCCAGTACTTC
TRBJ1-2 | TRBD1 | TRBV14 | - | CASSLLTGNYGYTF | TGTGCCAGCAGCCTACTGACAGGGAACTATGGCTACACCTTC
TRBJ1-2 | - | TRBV19 | - | CASSKGLLSSGYTF | TGTGCCAGTAGTAAGGGACTCTTGTCCAGCGGCTACACCTTC
TRBJ2-1 | TRBD2 | TRBV9 | - | CASSTRLAGVNEQFF | TGTGCCAGCAGCACGAGACTAGCGGGAGTTAATGAGCAGTTCTTC
TRBJ1-5 | - | TRBV2 | - | CASTGTNSNQPQHF | TGTGCCAGTACGGGGACAAATAGCAATCAGCCCCAGCATTTT
TRBJ1-1 | - | TRBV6-1 | - | CASRWGQENTEAFF | TGTGCCAGCAGATGGGGACAAGAGAACACTGAAGCTTTCTTT
TRBJ2-1 | TRBD2 | TRBV2 | - | CASSESTSGDEQFF | TGTGCCAGTAGTGAAAGTACTAGCGGGGATGAGCAGTTCTTC
TRBJ2-7 | - | TRBV11-2 | - | CASSLDRGSGEQYF | TGTGCCAGCAGCTTAGACAGGGGATCGGGTGAGCAGTACTTC
TRBJ2-1 | - | TRBV5-1 | - | CASSSSFNEQFF | TGCGCCAGCAGCTCCTCCTTCAATGAGCAGTTCTTC
TRBJ2-4 | - | TRBV9 | - | CASSVDLAKNIQYF | TGTGCCAGCAGCGTAGACTTAGCCAAAAACATTCAGTACTTC
TRBJ2-7 | - | TRBV5-4 | - | CASSSDGQSSYEQYF | TGTGCCAGCAGCTCCGACGGACAGAGCTCCTACGAGCAGTACTTC
TRBJ1-3 | - | TRBV29-1 | - | CSVLGAWNTIYF | TGCAGCGTTCTTGGGGCATGGAACACCATATATTTT
TRBJ2-7 | TRBD1 | TRBV27 | - | CASSFVGQGHEQYF | TGTGCCAGCAGTTTCGTCGGACAGGGCCACGAGCAGTACTTC
TRBJ1-6 | TRBD1 | TRBV18 | - | CASSPRDSRNSPLHF | TGTGCCAGCTCGCCACGGGACAGCCGGAATTCACCCCTCCACTTT
TRBJ2-1 | - | TRBV7-2 | - | CASSLAGQYNEQFF | TGTGCCAGCAGCTTAGCGGGGCAATACAATGAGCAGTTCTTC
TRBJ1-2 | TRBD1 | TRBV28 | - | CASSSPGQGKNGYTF | TGTGCCAGCAGTTCACCGGGACAGGGGAAAAATGGCTACACCTTC
TRBJ2-7 | - | TRBV5-6 | - | CASSLWLPPYEQYF | TGTGCCAGCAGCTTGTGGCTTCCTCCCTACGAGCAGTACTTC
TRBJ2-5 | - | TRBV18 | - | CASSPRTTQETQYF | TGTGCCAGCTCACCACGGACTACTCAAGAGACCCAGTACTTC
TRBJ1-5 | TRBD1 | TRBV28 | - | CASSEDRGNSNQPQHF | TGTGCCAGCAGTGAGGACAGGGGTAATAGCAATCAGCCCCAGCATTTT
TRBJ2-7 | TRBD2 | TRBV27 | - | CASSFLHRGTSGLSYEQYF | TGTGCCAGCAGTTTTCTACATCGTGGGACTAGCGGTCTCTCCTACGAGCAGTACTTC
TRBJ1-3 | - | TRBV28 | - | CASSAPQGDRNTIYF | TGTGCCAGCAGTGCGCCCCAGGGTGATAGAAACACCATATATTTT
TRBJ2-1 | TRBD1 | TRBV19 | - | CASSTHSAQGSEQFF | TGTGCCAGTAGTACTCATTCAGCACAGGGGTCTGAGCAGTTCTTC
TRBJ2-7 | - | TRBV7-2 | - | CASSSPGRVDYEQYF | TGTGCCAGCAGCTCTCCCGGCAGGGTAGACTACGAGCAGTACTTC
TRBJ2-1 | TRBD2 | TRBV27 | once | CASSLTVAGGPRNEQFF | TGTGCCAGCAGTCTAACCGTAGCGGGAGGGCCGAGGAATGAGCAGTTCTTC
TRBJ2-1 | - | TRBV10-1 | - | CASSPHGGELNEQFF | TGCGCCAGCAGTCCCCATGGCGGGGAGCTTAATGAGCAGTTCTTC
TRBJ2-2 | TRBD2 | TRBV27 | once | CAIPLAGHGELFF | TGTGCCATACCACTAGCGGGACACGGGGAGCTGTTTTTT
TRBJ2-1 | TRBD2 | TRBV5-1 | - | CASGSGSSYNEQFF | TGCGCCAGCGGGAGCGGGAGCTCCTACAATGAGCAGTTCTTC
TRBJ1-4 | - | TRBV2 | - | CASSLTASIPKGLFF | TGTGCCAGCAGCTTGACAGCCTCGATCCCGAAAGGGCTGTTTTTT
TRBJ2-7 | - | TRBV16 | few | CASSQSRDSLYEQYF | TGTGCCAGCAGCCAATCGCGGGACAGCCTCTACGAGCAGTACTTC
TRBJ2-7 | - | TRBV11-3 | - | CASSLGSHDEQYF | TGTGCCAGCAGCCTCGGGAGTCATGACGAGCAGTACTTC
TRBJ1-4 | TRBD1 | TRBV18 | - | CASSQTGDGEKLFF | TGTGCCAGCTCACAGACAGGGGACGGTGAAAAACTGTTTTTT
TRBJ2-2 | - | TRBV19 | - | CASSLFTGELFF | TGTGCCAGTAGTTTATTCACCGGGGAGCTGTTTTTT
TRBJ2-5 | TRBD2 | TRBV28 | - | CASRLRRTSGKVETQYF | TGTGCCAGCAGGCTCAGGCGGACTAGCGGGAAAGTTGAGACCCAGTACTTC
TRBJ2-7 | - | TRBV28 | - | CASTTGPYEQYF | TGTGCCAGCACCACAGGGCCGTACGAGCAGTACTTC
TRBJ2-1 | TRBD2 | TRBV9 | - | CASSVGASGSLDNEQFF | TGTGCCAGCAGCGTAGGTGCTAGCGGGAGTTTGGACAATGAGCAGTTCTTC
TRBJ1-3 | - | TRBV16 | - | CASSPRTAGNTIYF | TGTGCCAGCAGCCCACGGACAGCCGGAAACACCATATATTTT
TRBJ2-1 | TRBD2 | TRBV5-1 | - | CASSGLAYYNEQFF | TGCGCCAGTTCGGGACTAGCATACTACAATGAGCAGTTCTTC
TRBJ2-7 | TRBD2 | TRBV7-9 | - | CASSRSGSGDEQYF | TGTGCCAGCAGCCGTAGCGGGAGTGGCGACGAGCAGTACTTC